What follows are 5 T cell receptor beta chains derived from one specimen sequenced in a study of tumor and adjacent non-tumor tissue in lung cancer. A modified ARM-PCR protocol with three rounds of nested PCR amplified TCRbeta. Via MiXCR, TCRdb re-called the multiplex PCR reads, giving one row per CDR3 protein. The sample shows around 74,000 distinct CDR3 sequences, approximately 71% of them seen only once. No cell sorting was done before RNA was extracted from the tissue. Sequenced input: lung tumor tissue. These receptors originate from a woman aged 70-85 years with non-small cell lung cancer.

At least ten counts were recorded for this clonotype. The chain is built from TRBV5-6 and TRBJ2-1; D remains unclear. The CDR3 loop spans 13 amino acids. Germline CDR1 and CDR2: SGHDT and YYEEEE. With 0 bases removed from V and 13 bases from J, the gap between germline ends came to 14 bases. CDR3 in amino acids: CASSLALSPRQFF. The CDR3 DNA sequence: TGTGCCAGCAGCTTGGCCCTTAGCCCCCGTCAGTTCTTC.

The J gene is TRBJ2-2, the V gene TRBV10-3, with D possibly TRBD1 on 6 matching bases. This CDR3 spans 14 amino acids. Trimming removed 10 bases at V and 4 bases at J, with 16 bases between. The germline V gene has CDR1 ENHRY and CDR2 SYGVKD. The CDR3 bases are TGTGCCACCATCGACTACAGGGCCACCGGGGAGCTGTTTTTT. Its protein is CATIDYRATGELFF.

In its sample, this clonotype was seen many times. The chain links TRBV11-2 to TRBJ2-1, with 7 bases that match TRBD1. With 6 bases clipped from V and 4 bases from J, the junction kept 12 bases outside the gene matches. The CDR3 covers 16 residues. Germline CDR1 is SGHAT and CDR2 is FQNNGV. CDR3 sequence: CASRPRQGTSYNEQFF. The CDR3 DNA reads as TGTGCCAGCAGGCCCAGACAGGGTACCTCATACAATGAGCAGTTCTTC.

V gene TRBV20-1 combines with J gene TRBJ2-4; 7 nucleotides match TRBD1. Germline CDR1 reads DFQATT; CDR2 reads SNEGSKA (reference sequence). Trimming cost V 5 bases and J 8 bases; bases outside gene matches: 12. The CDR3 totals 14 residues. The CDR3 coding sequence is TGCAGTGCTTTACAGGGGTTAGCCGAATACATTCAGTACTTC. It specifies CSALQGLAEYIQYF.

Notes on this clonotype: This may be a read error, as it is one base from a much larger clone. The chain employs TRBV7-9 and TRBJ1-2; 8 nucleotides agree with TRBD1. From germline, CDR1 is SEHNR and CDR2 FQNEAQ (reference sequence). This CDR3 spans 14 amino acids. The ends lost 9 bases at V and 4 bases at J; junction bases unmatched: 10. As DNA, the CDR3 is TGTGCCAGGAGCATGGGACAGGACTTCTATGGCTACACCTTC. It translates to CARSMGQDFYGYTF.